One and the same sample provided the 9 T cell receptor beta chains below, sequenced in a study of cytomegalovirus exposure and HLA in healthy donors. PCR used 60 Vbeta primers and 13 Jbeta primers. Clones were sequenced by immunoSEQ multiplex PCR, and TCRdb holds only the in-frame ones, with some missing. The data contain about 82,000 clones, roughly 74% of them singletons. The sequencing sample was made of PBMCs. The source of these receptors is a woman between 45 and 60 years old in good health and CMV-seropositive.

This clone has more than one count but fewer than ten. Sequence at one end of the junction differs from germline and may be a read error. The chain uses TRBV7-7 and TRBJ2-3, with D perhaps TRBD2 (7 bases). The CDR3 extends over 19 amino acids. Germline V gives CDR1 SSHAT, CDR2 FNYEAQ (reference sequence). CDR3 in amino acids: CASSPRGAGEALGTDTQYF. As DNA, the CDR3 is TGTGCTAGCAGCCCCCGGGGGGCGGGAGAAGCTCTGGGCACAGATACGCAGTATTTT.

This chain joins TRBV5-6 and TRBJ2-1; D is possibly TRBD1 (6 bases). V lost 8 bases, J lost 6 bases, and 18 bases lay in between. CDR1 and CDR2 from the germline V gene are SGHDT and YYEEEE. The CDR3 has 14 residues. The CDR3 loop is CASQQLRGPNEQFF. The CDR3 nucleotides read TGTGCCAGTCAACAACTCAGGGGACCCAATGAGCAGTTCTTC.

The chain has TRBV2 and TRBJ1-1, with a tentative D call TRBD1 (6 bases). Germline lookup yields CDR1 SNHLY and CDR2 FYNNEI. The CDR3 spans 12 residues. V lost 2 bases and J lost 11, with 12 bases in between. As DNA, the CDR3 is TGTGCCAGCAGTGAATCAGGCAGGGGTGCTTTCTTT. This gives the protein CASSESGRGAFF.

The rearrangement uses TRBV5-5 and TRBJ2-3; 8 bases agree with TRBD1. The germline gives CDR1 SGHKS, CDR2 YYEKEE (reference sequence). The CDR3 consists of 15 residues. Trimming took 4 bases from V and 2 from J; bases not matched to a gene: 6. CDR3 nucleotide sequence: TGTGCCAGCAGCCCCAGGGGGCCCCCCACAGATACGCAGTATTTT. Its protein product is CASSPRGPPTDTQYF.

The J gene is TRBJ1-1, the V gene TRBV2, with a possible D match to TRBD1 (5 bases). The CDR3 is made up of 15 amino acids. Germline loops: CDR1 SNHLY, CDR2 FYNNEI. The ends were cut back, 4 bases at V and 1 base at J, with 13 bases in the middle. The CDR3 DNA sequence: TGTGCCAGCAGTGGGGGGGTGGGCAGGAACACTGAAGCTTTCTTT. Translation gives CASSGGVGRNTEAFF.

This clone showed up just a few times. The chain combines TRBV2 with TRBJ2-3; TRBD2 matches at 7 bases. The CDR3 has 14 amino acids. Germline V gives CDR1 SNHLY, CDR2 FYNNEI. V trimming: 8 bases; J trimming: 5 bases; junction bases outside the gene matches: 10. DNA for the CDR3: TGTGCCAGCCTCCACAGCGGGAACCAAGATACGCAGTATTTT. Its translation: CASLHSGNQDTQYF. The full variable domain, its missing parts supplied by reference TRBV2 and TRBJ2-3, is EPEVTQTPSHQVTQMGQEVILRCVPISNHLYFYWYRQILGQKVEFLVSFYNNEISEKSEIFDDQFSVERPDGSNFTLKIRSTKLEDSAMYFCASLHSGNQDTQYFGPGTRLTVL.

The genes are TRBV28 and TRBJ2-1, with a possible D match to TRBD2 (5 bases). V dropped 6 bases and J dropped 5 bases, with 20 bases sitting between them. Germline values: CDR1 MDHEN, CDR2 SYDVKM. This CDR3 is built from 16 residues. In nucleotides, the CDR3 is TGTGCCAGCAGCCCCCCTAGGCGGAGGAAGAACAATGAGCAGTTCTTC. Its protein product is CASSPPRRRKNNEQFF.

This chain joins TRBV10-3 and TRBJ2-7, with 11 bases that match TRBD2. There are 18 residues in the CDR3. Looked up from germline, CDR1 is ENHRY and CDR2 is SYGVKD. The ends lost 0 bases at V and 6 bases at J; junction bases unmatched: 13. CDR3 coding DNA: TGTGCCATCAGTGAGTCTGGGACTAGCGGAGCCCAGGGGGTCGAGCAGTACTTC. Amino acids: CAISESGTSGAQGVEQYF.

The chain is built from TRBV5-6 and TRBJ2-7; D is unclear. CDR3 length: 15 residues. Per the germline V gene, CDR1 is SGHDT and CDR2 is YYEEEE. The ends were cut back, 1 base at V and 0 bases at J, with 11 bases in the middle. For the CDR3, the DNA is TGTGCCAGCAGCTTGCTTCAAACTCCCTCCTACGAGCAGTACTTC. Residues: CASSLLQTPSYEQYF.